A single sample is the source of the 23 T cell receptor beta chains below, sequenced in a study of T cell repertoires in cytomegalovirus infection. One entry per CDR3 protein, called by TCRdb with MiXCR from the reads. The sample includes about 100,000 distinct CDR3 sequences, 16% of them seen just once. The specimen sequenced was PBMCs. Every receptor here comes from a human donor in good health (CMV status not recorded). Some clones in this sample may be carry-over from other donors' samples.

This chain uses TRBV10-3 with TRBJ1-2, with TRBD1 matching over 7 bases. V gave up 0 bases and J gave up 0 bases; unmatched junction bases: 7. From germline, CDR1 is ENHRY and CDR2 SYGVKD. The CDR3 is 17 amino acids. The CDR3 spells CAISESIGTAANYGYTF. The DNA for the CDR3 is TGTGCCATCAGTGAGTCGATAGGGACAGCGGCTAACTATGGCTACACCTTC.

The sample holds a few counts of this clonotype. The chain is built from TRBV6-4 and TRBJ2-3; D might be TRBD2 (6 bases). This CDR3 is 14 amino acids long. CDR1 and CDR2 (germline): MRHNA, SNTAGT. Trimming shortened V by 6 bases and J by 6 bases, and 16 bases separated the two germline ends. The CDR3: CASSQGGSADTQYF. Here the CDR3 DNA reads TGTGCCAGCAGCCAAGGAGGGAGTGCCGATACGCAGTATTTT.

The gene calls are TRBV3-1 and TRBJ1-1; 7 bases map to TRBD1. The CDR3 has 14 amino acids. CDR1 and CDR2 (germline): LGHDT, YNNKEL (reference sequence). V lost 5 bases to trimming and J lost 0 bases; unmatched junction nucleotides: 3. The CDR3 region has the DNA TGTGCCAGCAGCTTCGGGACAGTGAACACTGAAGCTTTCTTT. Encoded protein: CASSFGTVNTEAFF.

This clonotype was seen repeatedly, ten times or more. V usage is TRBV7-2 and J usage is TRBJ1-5, with 8 bases matching TRBD1. The germline CDR1 and CDR2 sequences are SGHTA and FQGNSA. The CDR3 is 14 amino acids. V lost 5 bases and J lost 6; bases outside the gene matches: 6. This chain's CDR3 is CASSLGQGSQPQHF. In DNA, the CDR3 is TGTGCCAGCAGCCTAGGACAGGGAAGTCAGCCCCAGCATTTT.

There are many counts of this clonotype. This chain links TRBV6-1 with TRBJ2-1; TRBD1 might be the D (6 bases). The CDR3 loop spans 16 amino acids. V lost 6 bases to trimming and J lost 0 bases, with 15 bases between them. Germline CDR1 and CDR2: MNHNS and SASEGT. The chain's CDR3 is CASRGQTGSSYNEQFF. The CDR3 coding sequence is TGTGCCAGCAGAGGACAAACAGGGAGCTCCTACAATGAGCAGTTCTTC.

This clonotype occurred many times. V usage is TRBV7-2 and J usage is TRBJ1-2; 8 positions match TRBD1. The V and J ends lost 5 bases and 5 bases, in that order; junction bases with no gene match: 7. The CDR3 totals 14 residues. The germline gives CDR1 SGHTA, CDR2 FQGNSA. In nucleotides, the CDR3 is TGTGCCAGCAGCCCCCGGACAGGGATATATGGCTACACCTTC. It encodes CASSPRTGIYGYTF.

This clonotype was seen ten or more times. V usage is TRBV20-1 and J usage is TRBJ2-2; the match to TRBD1 covers 8 bases. V lost 7 bases, J lost 6 bases, and 7 bases stayed unmatched. Germline-derived CDR1 and CDR2 are DFQATT and SNEGSKA (reference sequence). This CDR3 contains 13 residues. This CDR3 is CSVKQGVPGELFF. In nucleotides, the CDR3 is TGCAGTGTAAAACAGGGGGTGCCCGGGGAGCTGTTTTTT.

This clonotype was seen a handful of times. The CDR3 protein is CASGWGVGNEQFF. Here the CDR3 DNA reads TGTGCCAGCGGATGGGGGGTTGGGAATGAGCAGTTCTTC. The chain recombines TRBV28 with TRBJ2-1; D perhaps matches TRBD2 (6 bases). Per germline, CDR1 MDHEN and CDR2 SYDVKM. The CDR3 has 13 residues. V gave up 8 bases and J gave up 7 bases, with 15 bases separating them.

For this clonotype: A clone one base away is much larger, so this may be a read error. This rearrangement joins TRBV10-3 to TRBJ1-5, with D perhaps matching TRBD1 (5 bases). The CDR3 is 15 amino acids. Germline values: CDR1 ENHRY, CDR2 SYGVKD. In DNA, the CDR3 is TGTACCATCAGTGCTCAGGGAGCTACCAGTCAGCCCCAGCATTTT. Its translation: CTISAQGATSQPQHF.

CDR3 DNA sequence: TGTGCCAGCAGCTGGAGCGGGGGAGGTAGAGATACGCAGTATTTT. Residues: CASSWSGGGRDTQYF. The rearrangement joins TRBV7-3 to TRBJ2-3; 8 bases match TRBD2. The V and J ends lost 4 bases and 5 bases, in that order; junction bases with no gene match: 8. The CDR3 consists of 15 residues. CDR1 and CDR2 from the germline V gene are SGHTA and FQGTGA.

This clonotype was seen a few times. The chain recombines TRBV15 with TRBJ2-7, with a weak D call TRBD2 (5 bases). Trimming stripped 0 bases from V and 2 bases from J, with 14 bases between. Germline CDR1 and CDR2: LNHNV and YYDKDF (reference sequence). This CDR3 comprises 16 residues. CDR3 nucleotide sequence: TGTGCCACCAGCAGAGAGTCGGCGGGTATGCCCTACGAGCAGTACTTC. It yields the protein CATSRESAGMPYEQYF.

This clonotype was recorded many times. The chain links TRBV4-1 to TRBJ1-3; possible D gene TRBD1, 6 bases. Germline V lookup: CDR1 MGHRA, CDR2 YSYEKL. The length of the CDR3 is 17 residues. Trimming pared 0 bases from V and 2 bases from J, leaving 14 bases between. The CDR3, as DNA: TGCGCCAGCAGCCAAGATCCACCGGGGGCAGCTGGAAACACCATATATTTT. It translates to CASSQDPPGAAGNTIYF.

Details on this clonotype: A much larger clone lies one base from this, so it may be a read error. This sequence joins TRBV11-2 and TRBJ2-1; TRBD2 matches 8 bases. The CDR3 sequence is 15 residues long. Germline V gene lookup returns CDR1 SGHAT and CDR2 FQNNGV. CDR3 residues: CPSSDLAGGGNEQFF. The CDR3 nucleotides are TGTCCCAGCAGCGACTTGGCGGGGGGCGGCAATGAGCAGTTCTTC. Full variable domain (missing parts from reference TRBV11-2 and TRBJ2-1): EAGVAQSPRYKIIEKRQSVAFWCNPISGHATLYWYQQILGQGPKLLIQFQNNGVVDDSQLPKDRFSAERLKGVDSTLKIQPAKLEDSAVYLCPSSDLAGGGNEQFFGPGTRLTVL.

The chain recombines TRBV18 with TRBJ1-1, with a weak D call TRBD1 (6 bases). V shed 8 bases and J shed 9 bases, with 16 bases lying between them. CDR1 and CDR2 from the germline V gene are KGHSH and LQKENI. This CDR3 has 12 amino acids. CDR3 in amino acids: CASTGPGQQAFF. CDR3 bases: TGTGCCAGCACGGGACCGGGACAACAAGCTTTCTTT.

This clonotype showed up just a few times. The chain employs TRBV7-9 and TRBJ1-1; D remains ambiguous. Germline values: CDR1 SEHNR, CDR2 FQNEAQ (reference sequence). V was clipped by 2 bases and J by 1 base, with 11 bases between them. The CDR3 has 15 residues. The CDR3 region is CASSLIQTQNTEAFF. CDR3 nucleotide sequence: TGTGCCAGCAGCTTAATACAGACACAGAACACTGAAGCTTTCTTT.

In its sample, this clonotype was seen many times. This sequence joins TRBV7-3 and TRBJ2-3, with D perhaps matching TRBD2 (6 bases). This CDR3 is 11 amino acids long. Germline assignment: CDR1 SGHTA and CDR2 FQGTGA. Trimming removed 4 bases from V and 11 bases from J, with 10 bases in between. CDR3 DNA sequence: TGTGCCAGCAGCTCCGGGACTCTGCAGTATTTT. Protein: CASSSGTLQYF.

The genes are TRBV28 and TRBJ2-5; TRBD2 agrees at 8 bases. CDR1 is MDHEN, CDR2 SYDVKM, per germline. V lost 8 bases, J lost 7 bases, and 15 bases stayed unmatched. The CDR3 is made up of 15 amino acids. CDR3 coding DNA: TGTGCCAGCGCCCCCAGGGGAGAGCGGGGGAGGACCCAGTACTTC. Translating gives CASAPRGERGRTQYF.

The chain uses TRBV6-4 and TRBJ2-3; 11 bases are shared with TRBD2. Looked up from germline, CDR1 is MRHNA and CDR2 is SNTAGT. The V segment lost 3 bases and the J segment 6 bases; nucleotides outside the gene matches: 5. This CDR3 comprises 15 residues. The CDR3 sequence: CASSDSGGEADTQYF. In DNA, the CDR3 is TGTGCCAGCAGTGATAGCGGGGGGGAGGCGGATACGCAGTATTTT.

This clonotype was picked up many times. V is TRBV10-3 and J is TRBJ2-3, with a weak D call TRBD2 (6 bases). CDR1 and CDR2 from the germline V gene are ENHRY and SYGVKD. This CDR3 comprises 15 residues. Trimming took off 3 bases at V and 0 bases at J, with 10 bases between the two ends. The CDR3 coding sequence is TGTGCCATCAGTGACGGGGGATATAGCACAGATACGCAGTATTTT. It yields the protein CAISDGGYSTDTQYF.

This clonotype was observed many times. This chain uses TRBV28 with TRBJ2-7, with D hard to call. V shed 6 bases and J shed 1 base, with 13 bases lying between them. The CDR3 runs to 14 residues. CDR1 is MDHEN and CDR2 is SYDVKM in the germline V gene. In DNA, the CDR3 is TGTGCCAGCAGACCGAATAGGGTTTCCTACGAGCAGTACTTC. Translating it yields CASRPNRVSYEQYF. The full variable domain, rest sourced from reference TRBV28 and TRBJ2-7, is DVKVTQSSRYLVKRTGEKVFLECVQDMDHENMFWYRQDPGLGLRLIYFSYDVKMKEKGDIPEGYSVSREKKERFSLILESASTNQTSMYLCASRPNRVSYEQYFGPGTRLTVT.

This clonotype was seen many times. This chain connects TRBV7-2 to TRBJ2-7; no clear D gene. In germline, CDR1 is SGHTA, CDR2 FQGNSA. The CDR3 has 14 residues. The V end was cut by 0 bases, the J end by 0 bases, with 6 bases between. CDR3 coding DNA: TGTGCCAGCAGCTTAGCGGAGATCTCCTACGAGCAGTACTTC. Translating gives CASSLAEISYEQYF. Filled out from reference TRBV7-2 and TRBJ2-7, the complete variable domain reads GAGVSQSPSNKVTEKGKDVELRCDPISGHTALYWYRQSLGQGLEFLIYFQGNSAPDKSGLPSDRFSAERTGGSVSTLTIQRTQQEDSAVYLCASSLAEISYEQYFGPGTRLTVT.

A few counts support this clonotype. This rearrangement joins TRBV28 to TRBJ1-5, with a weak D call TRBD1 (6 bases). Germline V lookup: CDR1 MDHEN, CDR2 SYDVKM. The CDR3 has 16 residues. V was pared by 4 bases and J by 4 bases, with 17 bases between. The CDR3 coding sequence is TGTGCCAGCAGTTCCCCAGACAGGCGCAAGAATCAGCCCCAGCATTTT. This translates into CASSSPDRRKNQPQHF.

This clonotype has at least ten counts. The chain couples TRBV12-3 or TRBV12-4 to TRBJ1-2; D not resolved. V lost 5 bases to trimming and J lost 6 bases, with 19 bases between them. CDR3 length: 15 residues. CDR3 protein: CASSIRRTPMDGYTF. Here the CDR3 DNA reads TGTGCCAGCAGTATTCGACGGACCCCCATGGATGGCTACACCTTC.